The 21 T cell receptor beta chains in this list originate from one sample, sequenced in a study of T cells after yellow fever vaccination. TCRdb processed the 5' RACE reads anew with MiXCR; each CDR3 protein has one entry. The sample has 95,000 to 100,000 distinct CDR3 sequences, roughly 6% seen once; the top ten hold more than 40%. The sequences come from CD8+ T cells sorted from PBMCs, collected 10 days after the yellow fever booster vaccination. The receptor set was obtained from a man aged 18 to 30 who received the YFV17D yellow fever vaccine.

This clonotype was recorded a few times. The J gene is TRBJ2-2, the V gene TRBV6-2 or TRBV6-3; TRBD1 is a possible D gene (5 bases). V was clipped by 7 bases and J by 2 bases, with 14 bases between them. This CDR3 has 15 amino acids. The germline CDR1 and CDR2 sequences are MNHEY and SVGEGT. The DNA of the CDR3 is TGTGCCAGCATCCCCCTGACAGCAAACACCGGGGAGCTGTTTTTT. This codes for CASIPLTANTGELFF.

This clonotype was counted ten times or more. This rearrangement joins TRBV7-2 to TRBJ2-3, with D uncertain. The germline V gene encodes CDR1 SGHTA and CDR2 FQGNSA. Deletions cut 1 base from V and 0 bases from J, with 5 bases between. CDR3 length: 14 residues. Written as DNA, the CDR3 is TGTGCCAGCAGCTTAGTCCCGAGCACAGATACGCAGTATTTT. Residues: CASSLVPSTDTQYF.

The rearrangement uses TRBV24-1 and TRBJ2-2, with TRBD2 matching 14 bases. Trimming at V came to 3 bases and at J to 0 bases, leaving 5 bases not matched to a gene. The CDR3 loop spans 19 amino acids. Germline V CDR1 and CDR2: KGHDR, SFDVKD. DNA of the CDR3: TGTGCCACCAGTGATACGACTAGCGGGGGGGCCTCGAACACCGGGGAGCTGTTTTTT. Protein: CATSDTTSGGASNTGELFF.

This clonotype was observed at least ten times. The gene calls are TRBV12-3 or TRBV12-4 and TRBJ2-1; D is unclear. The length of the CDR3 is 13 residues. V was pared by 8 bases and J by 6 bases, with 14 bases between. In DNA, the CDR3 is TGTGCCAGCTCCCTGGACCCGGGCAATGAGCAGTTCTTC. It yields the protein CASSLDPGNEQFF.

This clonotype was seen a few times. The rearrangement joins TRBV5-6 to TRBJ2-2; D gene uncertain. Trimming stripped 4 bases from V and 6 bases from J, with 10 bases between. Germline CDR1 is SGHDT and CDR2 is YYEEEE. The CDR3 loop spans 13 amino acids. The CDR3 sequence: CASSPRLAGELFF. The CDR3 DNA is TGTGCCAGCAGCCCCCGGTTAGCCGGGGAGCTGTTTTTT.

This clonotype was counted only a few times. The rearrangement uses TRBV4-1 and TRBJ2-4, with a tentative D call TRBD2 (6 bases). The CDR3 is 13 amino acids. CDR1 and CDR2 (germline): MGHRA, YSYEKL. The V gene lost 4 bases and the J gene lost 10 bases, with 14 bases spanning the gap. The CDR3 loop is CASSRTMGGIQYF. The CDR3 DNA reads as TGCGCCAGCAGCCGAACGATGGGGGGTATTCAGTACTTC.

In its sample, this clonotype was seen many times. V gene TRBV7-9 combines with J gene TRBJ2-7, with D unresolved. The CDR3 loop spans 12 amino acids. V lost 2 bases, J lost 6 bases, and 8 bases lay in between. Germline CDR1 is SEHNR and CDR2 is FQNEAQ (reference sequence). CDR3 loop: CASSLRVGEQYV. CDR3 DNA sequence: TGTGCCAGCAGCTTACGGGTGGGCGAGCAGTACGTC.

This clonotype turned up a few times. V gene TRBV7-9 combines with J gene TRBJ2-7; D is uncertain. Germline CDR1 reads SEHNR; CDR2 reads FQNEAQ (reference sequence). The V gene lost 4 bases and the J gene lost 2 bases, with 15 bases spanning the gap. The CDR3 has 15 residues. CDR3 sequence (DNA): TGTGCCAGCAGCTCAGATTTCGACATCCCCTACGAGCAGTACGTC. Protein product: CASSSDFDIPYEQYV.

This clonotype was observed many times. V is TRBV11-3 and J is TRBJ2-5; D not certain. The germline gives CDR1 SGHNT, CDR2 YENEEA. The CDR3 runs to 13 residues. Trimming took 2 bases from V and 3 from J, leaving 7 bases between them. CDR3 in amino acids: CASSLSGEETQYF. CDR3 bases: TGTGCCAGCAGCTTATCTGGGGAAGAGACCCAGTACTTC.

The chain is built from TRBV13 and TRBJ2-5, with TRBD1 as a possible D gene (5 bases). From germline, CDR1 is PRHDT and CDR2 FYEKMQ (reference sequence). The CDR3 runs to 12 residues. Deletions cut 5 bases from V and 3 bases from J, with 7 bases between. The CDR3 DNA is TGTGCCAGCAGCGGCAGGGAAGAGACCCAGTACTTC. Protein sequence: CASSGREETQYF.

This clonotype was counted between two and nine times. The rearrangement links TRBV7-2 to TRBJ2-7; TRBD2 aligns across 7 bases. Germline lookup yields CDR1 SGHTA and CDR2 FQGNSA. CDR3 length equals 14 residues. Germline trimming cut 6 bases from V and 5 bases from J; bases unmatched to any gene: 10. For the CDR3, the DNA is TGTGCCAGCAGTCCTAGGACTAGACTCGACGAGCAGTACTTC. It yields the protein CASSPRTRLDEQYF.

This clonotype was detected many times. The chain has TRBV6-1 and TRBJ2-1, with a weak D call TRBD2 (7 bases). The length of the CDR3 is 11 residues. Germline V gene data show CDR1 as MNHNS and CDR2 as SASEGT. Trimming cost V 7 bases and J 14 bases, with 15 bases left between them. CDR3 DNA sequence: TGTGCCAGCACATATGGGGGGGGCGAGTTCTTC. Its protein is CASTYGGGEFF.

The rearrangement links TRBV6-5 to TRBJ2-2; the D gene is possibly TRBD2 (6 bases). CDR3 length equals 17 residues. Between the trimmed V and J ends, which lost 2 bases and 3 bases, there was a span of 16 bases. Per germline, CDR1 MNHEY and CDR2 SVGAGI. The CDR3 loop reads CASSYRPRLDYTGELFF. The CDR3 coding sequence is TGTGCCAGCAGTTACCGCCCGAGACTAGACTACACCGGGGAGCTGTTTTTT.

J is TRBJ2-1 and V is TRBV24-1; weak D call: TRBD2 (6 bases). Germline lookup yields CDR1 KGHDR and CDR2 SFDVKD. V lost 3 bases, J lost 0 bases, and 14 bases lay in between. The CDR3 loop spans 17 amino acids. CDR3 DNA: TGTGCCACCAGTGATAGGCGGGGAGCGAGCTCCTACAATGAGCAGTTCTTC. It translates to CATSDRRGASSYNEQFF.

The CDR3 sequence is CASSPVGAGPYEQYF. The CDR3 region has the DNA TGTGCCAGCAGCCCGGTTGGAGCGGGGCCCTACGAGCAGTACTTC. The chain has TRBV7-2 and TRBJ2-7; 7 bases map to TRBD2. Germline V lookup: CDR1 SGHTA, CDR2 FQGNSA. The ends lost 5 bases at V and 2 bases at J; junction bases unmatched: 9. The CDR3 is made up of 15 amino acids.

The J gene is TRBJ1-2, the V gene TRBV2; a possible D gene is TRBD1 (5 bases). The germline V gene has CDR1 SNHLY and CDR2 FYNNEI. Trimming removed 9 bases at V and 4 bases at J, with 15 bases between. The CDR3 has 13 amino acids. This CDR3 reads CARRGPSIYGYTF. The CDR3 nucleotides are TGTGCCAGGAGGGGACCGAGCATCTATGGCTACACCTTC.

V gene TRBV6-5 combines with J gene TRBJ2-3; D is uncertain. The ends were cut back, 3 bases at V and 3 bases at J, with 7 bases in the middle. The CDR3 is made up of 13 amino acids. Germline assignment: CDR1 MNHEY and CDR2 SVGAGI. The CDR3 bases are TGTGCCAGCAGTTATGGCACTACAGATACGCAGTATTTT. Translating gives CASSYGTTDTQYF.

V usage is TRBV7-8 and J usage is TRBJ2-3, with 9 bases matching TRBD2. The CDR3 totals 16 residues. From germline, CDR1 is SGHVS and CDR2 FQNEAQ. V was clipped by 3 bases and J by 5 bases; unmatched bases: 9. The CDR3 bases are TGTGCCAGCAGCTTTCTCCGTGGACTAGCGATAGATACGCAGTATTTT. Residues: CASSFLRGLAIDTQYF.

This clonotype was counted a few times. CDR3 region: CSARPRGSGELFF. For the CDR3, the DNA is TGCAGTGCTAGACCTAGGGGGTCCGGGGAGCTGTTTTTT. The chain joins TRBV20-1 to TRBJ2-2; perhaps TRBD1 as D (6 bases). CDR3 length: 13 residues. In germline, CDR1 is DFQATT, CDR2 SNEGSKA (reference sequence). Deletions cut 2 bases from V and 6 bases from J, with 10 bases between.

This chain connects TRBV6-2 or TRBV6-3 to TRBJ2-1; the match to TRBD1 covers 10 bases. Germline assignment: CDR1 MNHEY and CDR2 SVGEGT. This CDR3 has 17 amino acids. V was pared by 4 bases and J by 2 bases, with 8 bases of the junction left unmatched. CDR3 amino acids: CASSSHYGTGAYNEQFF. The CDR3 coding sequence is TGTGCCAGCAGTTCCCACTATGGGACAGGGGCCTACAATGAGCAGTTCTTC.

The chain joins TRBV7-9 to TRBJ1-3; D unresolved. The CDR3 totals 13 residues. Per germline, CDR1 SEHNR and CDR2 FQNEAQ (reference sequence). Between the trimmed V and J ends, which lost 4 bases and 6 bases, there was a span of 10 bases. The DNA for the CDR3 is TGTGCCAGCAGCTCGAGGGTCGAAAACACCATATATTTT. Its protein is CASSSRVENTIYF.